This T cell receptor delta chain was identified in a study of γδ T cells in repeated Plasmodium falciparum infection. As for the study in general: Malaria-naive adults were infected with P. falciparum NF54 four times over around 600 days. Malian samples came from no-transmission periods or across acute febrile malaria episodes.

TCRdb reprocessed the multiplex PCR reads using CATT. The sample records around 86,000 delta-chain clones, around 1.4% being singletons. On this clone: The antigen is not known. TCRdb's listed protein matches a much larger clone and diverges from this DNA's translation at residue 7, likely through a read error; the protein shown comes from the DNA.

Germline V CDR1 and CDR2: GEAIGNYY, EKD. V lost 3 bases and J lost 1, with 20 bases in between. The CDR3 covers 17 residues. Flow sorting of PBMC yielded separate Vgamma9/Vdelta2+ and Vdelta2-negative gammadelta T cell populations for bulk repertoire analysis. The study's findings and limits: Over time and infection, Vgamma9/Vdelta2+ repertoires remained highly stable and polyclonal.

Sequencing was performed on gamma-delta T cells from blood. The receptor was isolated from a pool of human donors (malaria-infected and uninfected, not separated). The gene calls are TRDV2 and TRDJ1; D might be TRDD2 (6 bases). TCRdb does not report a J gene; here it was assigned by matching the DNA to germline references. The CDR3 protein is CACDAMRDSSSTDKLIF. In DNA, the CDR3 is TGTGCCTGTGACGCTATGAGGGATTCTTCCTCCACCGATAAACTCATCTTT.